This section outlines one TCR beta chain sequence together with its context. This sample was taken from a study of cytomegalovirus exposure and HLA in healthy donors. Germline-derived CDR1 and CDR2 are SGHRS and YFSETQ. This CDR3 is 15 amino acids long. V lost 2 bases to trimming and J lost 1 base; unmatched junction nucleotides: 3. Vbeta (60) and Jbeta (13) primers were used in the PCR. Sequencing used immunoSEQ multiplex PCR; TCRdb keeps in-frame clones, though not all of them. The table records about 120,000 clones, about 75% of them present only once. Sequencing was performed on PBMCs. J is TRBJ2-3 and V is TRBV5-1, with 8 positions matching TRBD2. The clonotype originates from a middle-aged woman in good health and CMV-seropositive. The CDR3 loop is CASSFELAGTDTQYF. In DNA form, the CDR3 reads TGCGCCAGCAGCTTTGAACTAGCGGGCACAGATACGCAGTATTTT.